A selection of T cell receptor beta chains follows, all from one sample in a study of Graves' ophthalmopathy and Graves' hyperthyroidism. A single record per CDR3 protein comes from TCRdb applying MiXCR to the multiplex PCR reads. The sample consists of about 500,000 distinct CDR3 sequences, approximately 14% of them appearing once. The sample taken for sequencing was blood. These receptors were obtained from a woman aged 30 to 39 with Graves' ophthalmopathy. CDR3s include the opening cysteine and the closing phenylalanine or tryptophan. Fields, in order: V gene, D gene, J gene, clone size, CDR3 DNA, CDR3 protein. A D gene is named only where the DNA matches it firmly. A clone size is listed for some rows: how often the clone was seen (once, few, many), or a class if it is expanded.

TRBV12-3/TRBV12-4	TRBD2	TRBJ2-7	many	TGTGCCAGCAGTTCATCCGGGACTAGCGGGAGTGGAGGCGAGCAGTACTTC	CASSSSGTSGSGGEQYF
TRBV30	TRBD1	TRBJ1-5	few	TGTGCCTGGAGTATCAGACAGGGTAATCAGCCCCAGCATTTT	CAWSIRQGNQPQHF
TRBV7-8	.	TRBJ1-1	many	TGTGCCAGCAGCTTAGGGGGACGGGTCTTTATGAACACTGAAGCTTTCTTT	CASSLGGRVFMNTEAFF
TRBV6-1	.	TRBJ1-5	many	TGTGCCAGCAGTGAAGGAGTCGCGGACGGCAGTCAGCCCCAGCATTTT	CASSEGVADGSQPQHF
TRBV6-5	.	TRBJ1-2	many	TGTGCCAGCAGTTACCTTTCCCAAACAGGGATCTATGGCTACACCTTC	CASSYLSQTGIYGYTF
TRBV28	TRBD1	TRBJ2-7	many	TGTGCCAGCAAAAGAAGGACAGGGATCGAGCAGTACTTC	CASKRRTGIEQYF
TRBV6-4	TRBD2	TRBJ2-3	.	TGTGCCAGCTCCCCCCCGACTAGCGGTTACCGGTCTAGCACAGATACGCAGTATTTT	CASSPPTSGYRSSTDTQYF
TRBV30	.	TRBJ1-2	few	TGTGCCTGGAGTGCCTGGGGCTATGGCTACACCTTC	CAWSAWGYGYTF
TRBV12-3/TRBV12-4	TRBD1	TRBJ1-3	many	TGTGCCACCCGCCGGGACAGGGCCTTATACTCTGGAAACACCATATATTTT	CATRRDRALYSGNTIYF
TRBV4-1	.	TRBJ2-7	many	TGCGCCAGCAGCCAATTTGGCACCTCCTACGAGCAGTACTTC	CASSQFGTSYEQYF
TRBV18	.	TRBJ1-2	many	TGTGCCAGCTCAACAGGATCGAACTATGGCTACACCTTC	CASSTGSNYGYTF
TRBV7-2	.	TRBJ2-5	many	TGTGCCAGCAGCTTATTCTCAAGGGGGAGTGAGACCCAGTACTTC	CASSLFSRGSETQYF
TRBV6-2/TRBV6-3	TRBD1	TRBJ1-5	many	TGTGCCAGCAGGAAGGACAGGGGGGGTCAGCCCCAGCATTTT	CASRKDRGGQPQHF
TRBV28	.	TRBJ2-5	few	TGTGCCAGCAGTACCTGGGGGGGCTCAGAGACCCAGTACTTC	CASSTWGGSETQYF
TRBV6-1	TRBD1	TRBJ2-7	.	TGTGCCAGCAGTCCGGACAGGTGGAACTACGAGCAGTACTTC	CASSPDRWNYEQYF
TRBV27	.	TRBJ2-6	many	TGTGCCAGCAACCCGCAGCCGGCTGGGGCCAACGTCCTGACTTTC	CASNPQPAGANVLTF
TRBV29-1	TRBD2	TRBJ2-5	few	TGCAGCGCCCAAGCGGGGGGCCTGGAGACCCAGTACTTC	CSAQAGGLETQYF
TRBV19	TRBD1	TRBJ2-7	many	TGTGCCAGTAGTTCCGGACAGGATTACGAGCAGTACTTC	CASSSGQDYEQYF
TRBV28	.	TRBJ2-7	many	TGTGCCAGCCAGATCTCCTACAGCTCCTACGAGCAGTACTTC	CASQISYSSYEQYF
TRBV2	.	TRBJ2-7	many	TGTGCCAGCAGTGGTTGGGGACCGGGACCCTACGAGCAGTACTTC	CASSGWGPGPYEQYF
TRBV6-1	.	TRBJ1-2	.	TGTGCCAGCAGACTCTCGGGCAGAAACTATGGCTACACCTTC	CASRLSGRNYGYTF
TRBV5-1	.	TRBJ2-7	many	TGCGCCAGCAGCCCTAGCTACTACTACGAGCAGTACTTC	CASSPSYYYEQYF
TRBV12-3/TRBV12-4	TRBD2	TRBJ2-7	many	TGTGCCAGCAGGGTCGCTAGCGGGGGCTACGAGCAGTACTTC	CASRVASGGYEQYF
TRBV7-9	TRBD2	TRBJ2-5	many	TGTGCCAGCAGCTCGCCGACTAGCGGGTCTTCCGAGACCCAGTACTTC	CASSSPTSGSSETQYF
TRBV29-1	.	TRBJ2-2	many	TGCAGCGCCATCGGGGTAGCGGTGAACACCGGGGAGCTGTTTTTT	CSAIGVAVNTGELFF
TRBV12-3/TRBV12-4	TRBD1	TRBJ2-6	many	TGTGCCAGCAGGCTGGACAGGGGGCGATCTGGGGCCAACGTCCTGACTTTC	CASRLDRGRSGANVLTF
TRBV3-1	.	TRBJ2-7	.	TGTGCCAGCAGCCATGCCTCCTACGAGCAGTACTTC	CASSHASYEQYF
TRBV3-1	TRBD1	TRBJ1-1	.	TGTGCCAGCAGCCAGAGGACAGGGTCCACTGAAGCTTTCTTT	CASSQRTGSTEAFF
TRBV10-3	TRBD2	TRBJ2-7	many	TGTGCCATCACTGCGGGGGTAAGCTCCTACGAGCAGTACTTC	CAITAGVSSYEQYF
TRBV28	.	TRBJ1-5	many	TGTGCCAGACCCGGTCAGCCCCAGCATTTT	CARPGQPQHF
TRBV7-2	.	TRBJ1-5	many	TGTGCCAGCAGCTTAGAGGCAGGGAATCAGCCCCAGCATTTT	CASSLEAGNQPQHF
TRBV4-1	.	TRBJ1-3	many	TGCGCCAGCAGCCAAGAAGGGAAAGGGCATTGGGGAAACACCATATATTTT	CASSQEGKGHWGNTIYF
TRBV19	.	TRBJ1-1	many	TGTGCCAGTACTTACTACCGGAACACTGAAGCTTTCTTT	CASTYYRNTEAFF
TRBV6-2/TRBV6-3	TRBD1	TRBJ1-2	.	TGTGCCAGCAGTCCTCTAAGCAGGGGGCGGAGCGGGTATGGCTACACCTTC	CASSPLSRGRSGYGYTF
TRBV5-4	.	TRBJ2-7	many	TGTGCCAGCAGCTTGGGCGGCCGGACCTACGAGCAGTACTTC	CASSLGGRTYEQYF
TRBV15	.	TRBJ1-6	many	TGTGCCACCAGCAGAGGCACTTTTGGGCTGGGAAGCAATAATTCACCCCTCCACTTT	CATSRGTFGLGSNNSPLHF
TRBV27	TRBD2	TRBJ2-7	many	TGTGCCAGCAGTTACAGCGGGAGTAAAGAGCAGTACTTC	CASSYSGSKEQYF
TRBV6-2/TRBV6-3	.	TRBJ2-2	many	TGTGCCAGCAGTTCGACGGACGTAACGAACACCGGGGAGCTGTTTTTT	CASSSTDVTNTGELFF
TRBV6-4	.	TRBJ2-7	many	TGTGCCAGCGCCTTTGGGACCTACGAGCAGTACTTC	CASAFGTYEQYF
TRBV7-3	.	TRBJ1-5	many	TGTGCCAGCAGCTTAACCTTTCCGGGGGCCAGGGGCAATCAGCCCCAGCATTTT	CASSLTFPGARGNQPQHF
TRBV28	.	TRBJ2-7	many	TGTGCCAGCAGTGGGACGGTCTACGAGCAGTACTTC	CASSGTVYEQYF
TRBV3-1	.	TRBJ1-1	few	TGTGCCAGCAGCCAAGATTTCATAGGGACGGGGGACACTGAAGCTTTCTTT	CASSQDFIGTGDTEAFF
TRBV6-2/TRBV6-3	.	TRBJ1-5	.	TGTGCCAGCAGTTACGCGGACACCCAGCATTTT	CASSYADTQHF
TRBV27	TRBD1	TRBJ2-7	many	TGTGCCAGCAGTTTATCGGGACAGGGACCGACGGCAGGGGAGCAGTACTTC	CASSLSGQGPTAGEQYF
TRBV10-3	.	TRBJ1-2	many	TGTGCCATCAGGGGGAAGGCGGAACGTAACTATGGCTACACCTTC	CAIRGKAERNYGYTF
TRBV27	TRBD1	TRBJ1-2	many	TGTGCCAGCAGTCCTCGACAGGGGGCGAGTTATGGCTACACCTTC	CASSPRQGASYGYTF
TRBV5-1	TRBD2	TRBJ2-7	.	TGCGCCAGCGGCACTAGCGGGGGCTCCTACGAGCAGTACTTC	CASGTSGGSYEQYF
TRBV6-2/TRBV6-3	TRBD2	TRBJ2-5	many	TGTGCCAGCAGCTCTCCTTTGGCCGGGACTAGCGGGAGGGCCCCGACCCAGTACTTC	CASSSPLAGTSGRAPTQYF
TRBV28	.	TRBJ1-1	many	TGTGCCAGCAGTTTGCTGGGACGGAGGCCCGCTTTCTTT	CASSLLGRRPAFF